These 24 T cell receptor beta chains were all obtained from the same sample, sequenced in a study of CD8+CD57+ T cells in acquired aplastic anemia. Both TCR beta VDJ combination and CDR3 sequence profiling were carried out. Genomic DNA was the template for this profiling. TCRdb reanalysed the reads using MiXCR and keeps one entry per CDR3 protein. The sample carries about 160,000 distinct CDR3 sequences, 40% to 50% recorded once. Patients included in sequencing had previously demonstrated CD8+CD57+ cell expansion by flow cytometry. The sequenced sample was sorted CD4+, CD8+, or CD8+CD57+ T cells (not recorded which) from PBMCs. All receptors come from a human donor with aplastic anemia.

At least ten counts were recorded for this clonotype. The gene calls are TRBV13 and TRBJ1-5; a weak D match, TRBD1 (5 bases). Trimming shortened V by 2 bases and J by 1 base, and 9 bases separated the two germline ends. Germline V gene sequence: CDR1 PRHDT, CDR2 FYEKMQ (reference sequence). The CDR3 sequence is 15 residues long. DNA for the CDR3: TGTGCCAGCAGCTTAAGGAGGGGAAGCAATCAGCCCCAGCATTTT. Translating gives CASSLRRGSNQPQHF.

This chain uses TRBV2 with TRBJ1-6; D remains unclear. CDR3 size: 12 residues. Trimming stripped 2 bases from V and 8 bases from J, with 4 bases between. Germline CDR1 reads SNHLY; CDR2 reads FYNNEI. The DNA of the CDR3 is TGTGCCAGCAGTGAAATCGATTCACCCCTCCACTTT. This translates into CASSEIDSPLHF.

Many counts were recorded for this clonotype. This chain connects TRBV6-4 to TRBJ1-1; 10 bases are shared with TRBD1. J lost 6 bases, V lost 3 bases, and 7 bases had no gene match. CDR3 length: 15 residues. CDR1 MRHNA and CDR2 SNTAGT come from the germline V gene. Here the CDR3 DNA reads TGTGCCAGCAGTGAGGGGACAGGGACAGGGGCTGAAGCTTTCTTT. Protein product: CASSEGTGTGAEAFF.

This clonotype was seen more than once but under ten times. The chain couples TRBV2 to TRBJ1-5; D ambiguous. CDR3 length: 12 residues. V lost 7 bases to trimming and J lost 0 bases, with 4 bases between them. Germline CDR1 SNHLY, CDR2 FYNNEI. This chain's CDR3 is CASKNSNQPQHF. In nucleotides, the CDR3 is TGTGCCAGCAAAAATAGCAATCAGCCCCAGCATTTT. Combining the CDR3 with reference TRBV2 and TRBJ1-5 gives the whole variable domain EPEVTQTPSHQVTQMGQEVILRCVPISNHLYFYWYRQILGQKVEFLVSFYNNEISEKSEIFDDQFSVERPDGSNFTLKIRSTKLEDSAMYFCASKNSNQPQHFGDGTRLSIL.

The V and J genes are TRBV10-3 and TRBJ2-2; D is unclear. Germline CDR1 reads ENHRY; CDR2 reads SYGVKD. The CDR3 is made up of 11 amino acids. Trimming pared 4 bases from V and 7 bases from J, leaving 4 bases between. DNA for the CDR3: TGTGCCATCAGTGCGGGCGGGGAGCTGTTTTTT. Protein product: CAISAGGELFF.

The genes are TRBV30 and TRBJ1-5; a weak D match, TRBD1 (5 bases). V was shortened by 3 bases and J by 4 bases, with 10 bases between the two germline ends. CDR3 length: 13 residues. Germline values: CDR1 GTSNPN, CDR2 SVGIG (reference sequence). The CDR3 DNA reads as TGTGCCTGGAGACAGGAAGCGAATCAGCCCCAGCATTTT. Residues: CAWRQEANQPQHF.

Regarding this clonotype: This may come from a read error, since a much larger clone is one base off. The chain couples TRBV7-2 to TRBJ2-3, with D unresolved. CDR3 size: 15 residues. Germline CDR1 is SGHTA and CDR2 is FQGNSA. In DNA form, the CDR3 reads TGTGCCTGCAGCTTATCGGGTTTTCGCACAGATACGCAGTATTTT. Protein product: CACSLSGFRTDTQYF.

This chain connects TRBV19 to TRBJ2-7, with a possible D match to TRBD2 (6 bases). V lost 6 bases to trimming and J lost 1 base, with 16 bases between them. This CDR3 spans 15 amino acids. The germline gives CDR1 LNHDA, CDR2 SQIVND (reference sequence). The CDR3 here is CASSGTHFGSYEQYF. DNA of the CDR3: TGTGCCAGTAGCGGGACTCACTTCGGGTCCTACGAGCAGTACTTC.

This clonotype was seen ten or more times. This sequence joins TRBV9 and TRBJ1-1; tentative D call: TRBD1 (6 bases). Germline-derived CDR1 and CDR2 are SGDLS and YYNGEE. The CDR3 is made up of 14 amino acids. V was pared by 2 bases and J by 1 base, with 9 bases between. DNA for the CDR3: TGTGCCAGCAGCGTCGAGGGGGGGAACACTGAAGCTTTCTTT. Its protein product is CASSVEGGNTEAFF.

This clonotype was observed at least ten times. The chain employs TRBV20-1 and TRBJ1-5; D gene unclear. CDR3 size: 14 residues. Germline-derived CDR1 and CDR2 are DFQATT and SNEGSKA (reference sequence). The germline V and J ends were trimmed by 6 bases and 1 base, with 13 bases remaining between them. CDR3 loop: CSAGAGVSNQPQHF. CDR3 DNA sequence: TGCAGTGCGGGCGCCGGGGTGAGCAATCAGCCCCAGCATTTT.

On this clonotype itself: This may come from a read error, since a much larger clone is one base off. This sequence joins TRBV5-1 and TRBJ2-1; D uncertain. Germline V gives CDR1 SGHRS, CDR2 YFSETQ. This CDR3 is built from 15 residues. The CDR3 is CASSLIASANNGQFF. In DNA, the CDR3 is TGCGCCAGCAGCTTGATTGCTTCAGCAAACAATGGGCAGTTCTTC. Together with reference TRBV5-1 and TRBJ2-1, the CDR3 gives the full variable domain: KAGVTQTPRYLIKTRGQQVTLSCSPISGHRSVSWYQQTPGQGLQFLFEYFSETQRNKGNFPGRFSGRQFSNSRSEMNVSTLELGDSALYLCASSLIASANNGQFFGPGTRLTVL.

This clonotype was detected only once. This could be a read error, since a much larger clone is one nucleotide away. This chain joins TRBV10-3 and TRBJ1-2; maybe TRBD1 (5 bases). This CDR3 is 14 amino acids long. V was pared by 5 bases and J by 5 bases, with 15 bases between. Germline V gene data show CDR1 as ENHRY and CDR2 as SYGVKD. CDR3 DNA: TGTGCCATCAGTTACTCGGGCAGGGATTATGGCTACACCTTC. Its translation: CAISYSGRDYGYTF.

The CDR3 loop reads CASSPGGPQAKNIQYF. For the CDR3, the DNA is TGTGCCAGCAGTCCAGGGGGCCCGCAAGCCAAAAACATTCAGTACTTC. The genes are TRBV6-1 and TRBJ2-4, with 8 nucleotides matching TRBD1. V lost 5 bases, J lost 0 bases, and 6 bases stayed unmatched. The CDR3 sequence is 16 residues long. Germline CDR1 is MNHNS and CDR2 is SASEGT.

The CDR3 loop is CATSDLDTTDTQYF. For the CDR3, the DNA is TGTGCCACCAGTGATTTGGACACCACAGATACGCAGTATTTT. V and J are TRBV24-1 and TRBJ2-3; D remains unclear. The V and J ends lost 0 bases and 2 bases respectively, with 5 bases between them. The CDR3 extends over 14 amino acids. Germline loops: CDR1 KGHDR, CDR2 SFDVKD.

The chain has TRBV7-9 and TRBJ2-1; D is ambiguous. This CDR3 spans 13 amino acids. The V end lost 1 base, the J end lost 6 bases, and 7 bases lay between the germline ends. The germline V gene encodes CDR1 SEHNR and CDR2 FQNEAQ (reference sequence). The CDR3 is CASSLVARNEQFF. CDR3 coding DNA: TGTGCCAGCAGCTTAGTGGCTCGCAATGAGCAGTTCTTC.

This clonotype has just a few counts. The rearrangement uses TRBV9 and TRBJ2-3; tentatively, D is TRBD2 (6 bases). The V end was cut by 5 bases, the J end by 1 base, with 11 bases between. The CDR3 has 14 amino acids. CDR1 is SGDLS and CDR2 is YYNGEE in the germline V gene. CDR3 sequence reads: CASRDERGTDTQYF. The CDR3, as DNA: TGTGCCAGCAGAGATGAGCGGGGCACAGATACGCAGTATTTT.

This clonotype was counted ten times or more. DNA for the CDR3: TGTGCCAGCAGTCGGGGACAGGGGAGGGCTGAAGCTTTCTTT. It is translated as CASSRGQGRAEAFF. The chain combines TRBV12-3 or TRBV12-4 with TRBJ1-1, with TRBD1 matching 10 bases. The CDR3 has 14 amino acids. With 5 bases clipped from V and 6 bases from J, the junction kept 6 bases outside the gene matches.

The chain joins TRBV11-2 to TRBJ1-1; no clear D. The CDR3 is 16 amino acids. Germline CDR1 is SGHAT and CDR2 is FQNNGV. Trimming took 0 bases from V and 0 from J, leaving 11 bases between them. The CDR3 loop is CASSLDHSFMNTEAFF. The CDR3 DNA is TGTGCCAGCAGCTTAGATCACTCGTTCATGAACACTGAAGCTTTCTTT.

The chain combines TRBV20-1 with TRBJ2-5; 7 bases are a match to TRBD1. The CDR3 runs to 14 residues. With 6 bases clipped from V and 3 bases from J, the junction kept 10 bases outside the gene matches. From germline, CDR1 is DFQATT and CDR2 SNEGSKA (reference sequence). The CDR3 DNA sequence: TGCAGTGCAGGGGGACAGACTGTAAAAGAGACCCAGTACTTC. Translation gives CSAGGQTVKETQYF.

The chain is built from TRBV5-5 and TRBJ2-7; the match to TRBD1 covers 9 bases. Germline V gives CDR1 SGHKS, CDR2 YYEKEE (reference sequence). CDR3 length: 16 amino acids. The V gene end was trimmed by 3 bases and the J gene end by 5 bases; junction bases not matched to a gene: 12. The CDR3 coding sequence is TGTGCCAGCAGCTCGCAAACAGGGGGCCTTCCGAACGAGCAGTACTTC. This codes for CASSSQTGGLPNEQYF.

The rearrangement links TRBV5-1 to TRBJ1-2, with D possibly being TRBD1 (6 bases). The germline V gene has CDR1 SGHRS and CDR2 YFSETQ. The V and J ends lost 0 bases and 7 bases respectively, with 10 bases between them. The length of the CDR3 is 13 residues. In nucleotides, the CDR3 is TGCGCCAGCAGCTTGGATACAGGGAGTGGCTACACCTTC. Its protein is CASSLDTGSGYTF.

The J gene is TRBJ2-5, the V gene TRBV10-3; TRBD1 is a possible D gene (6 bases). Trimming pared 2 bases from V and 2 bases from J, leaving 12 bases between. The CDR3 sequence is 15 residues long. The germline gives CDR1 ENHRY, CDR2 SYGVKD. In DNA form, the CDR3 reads TGTGCCATCAGTGAGCAGGGGTGGGGGCAAGAGACCCAGTACTTC. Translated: CAISEQGWGQETQYF.

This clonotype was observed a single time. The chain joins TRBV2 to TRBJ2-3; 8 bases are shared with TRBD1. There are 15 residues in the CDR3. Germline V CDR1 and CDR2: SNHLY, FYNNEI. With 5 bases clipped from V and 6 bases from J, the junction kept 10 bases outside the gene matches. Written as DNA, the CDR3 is TGTGCCAGCAGTCTCCTGGGGACAGGTCGGGATACGCAGTATTTT. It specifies CASSLLGTGRDTQYF.

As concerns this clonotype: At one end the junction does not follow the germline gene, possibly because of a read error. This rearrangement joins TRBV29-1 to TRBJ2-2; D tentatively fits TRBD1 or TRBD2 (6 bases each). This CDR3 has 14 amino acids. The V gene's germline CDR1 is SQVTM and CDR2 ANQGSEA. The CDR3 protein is CSVGRDGGTGELLF. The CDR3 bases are TGCAGCGTTGGTCGGGACGGGGGCACCGGGGAGCTGCTTTTT.